This T cell receptor beta chain was obtained from a study of response to subunit inactivated influenza vaccine. General observations from the study: Authors suggested each seasonal flu vaccination may recruit only limited numbers of new T cells.

From the RT-PCR reads, TCRdb called clonotypes with MiXCR, one entry per CDR3 protein. Of fewer than 550,000 distinct CDR3 sequences in the sample, 25% were seen once. Germline-derived CDR1 and CDR2 are SGHAT and FQNNGV. Trimming pared 3 bases from V and 3 bases from J, leaving 15 bases between. The CDR3 consists of 15 residues. Turning to this clonotype: Its antigen is not identified.

The chain joins TRBV11-2 to TRBJ2-7; D is ambiguous. This sequence originates from a man aged 45-60 years who received an inactivated influenza vaccine. This specimen was CD4+ T cells sorted from PBMCs, taken less than 6 days after vaccination. The CDR3 protein is CASSLAWQELYEQYF. As DNA, the CDR3 is TGTGCCAGCAGCTTGGCCTGGCAAGAGCTCTACGAGCAGTACTTC.